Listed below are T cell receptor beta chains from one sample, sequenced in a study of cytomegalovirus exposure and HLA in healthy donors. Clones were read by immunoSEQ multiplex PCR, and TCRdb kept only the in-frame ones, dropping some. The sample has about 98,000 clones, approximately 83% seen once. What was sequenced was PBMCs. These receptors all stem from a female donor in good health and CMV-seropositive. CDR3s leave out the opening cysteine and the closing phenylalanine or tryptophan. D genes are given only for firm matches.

ASSPQGTGGGYT	TRBD1	12	TRBV7-3	TRBJ1-2
ASKLLGGEFSSGANVLT	TRBD1	17	TRBV5-6	TRBJ2-6
SVVRLVGNEQF	.	11	TRBV29-1	TRBJ2-1
AISEGLGGREGEQY	.	14	TRBV10-3	TRBJ2-7
ASSLISGTSGGAEQF	TRBD2	15	TRBV11-2	TRBJ2-1
ASRLARDSWTGNLNTEAF	TRBD1	18	TRBV5-4	TRBJ1-1
ASSIDGENTEAF	.	12	TRBV19	TRBJ1-1
ASSFQLAGGPGTQY	TRBD2	14	TRBV27	TRBJ2-3
ASNTESRNQPQH	.	12	TRBV28	TRBJ1-5
ASSVAPPQMNTEAF	.	14	TRBV9	TRBJ1-1
ASSSTGGIGAYNEQF	.	15	TRBV5-1	TRBJ2-1
ATSNVRNTEAF	.	11	TRBV15	TRBJ1-1
ASSLSASGSSGELF	TRBD2	14	TRBV11-2	TRBJ2-2
ASSLGGGSSYNEQF	.	14	TRBV5-5	TRBJ2-1
ASSGDRADKTYEQY	TRBD1	14	TRBV5-1	TRBJ2-7
ASRHPAAGGASYEQY	TRBD1	15	TRBV5-4	TRBJ2-7
ASSADYPTSTDTQY	.	14	TRBV6-6	TRBJ2-3
ASSGDRAVGTEAF	TRBD1	13	TRBV10-1	TRBJ1-1
SVETGGGFEQY	.	11	TRBV29-1	TRBJ2-7
ASSYGPGETEAF	.	12	TRBV6-5	TRBJ1-1
ASTSYSGTSGELSYEQY	TRBD2	17	TRBV7-4	TRBJ2-7
ASSLDGRPNSPLH	.	13	TRBV5-1	TRBJ1-6
ASSLEGETQY	.	10	TRBV5-1	TRBJ2-5
ASRDRRYEQY	.	10	TRBV2	TRBJ2-7
ASSYSLGGQGCEAF	.	14	TRBV6-5	TRBJ1-1
ASSSPGTSGSYEQY	TRBD2	14	TRBV27	TRBJ2-7
ASSLSGANEKLF	.	12	TRBV5-1	TRBJ1-4
ASQALGHTLNTEAF	.	14	TRBV28	TRBJ1-1
ASSRQPGLAGDPSYEQY	TRBD2	17	TRBV27	TRBJ2-7
ASSPTAYNEQF	.	11	TRBV7-7	TRBJ2-1
AIPRLQGRKGKPMNQPQH	.	18	TRBV11-3	TRBJ1-5
ASTVRGISYEQY	.	12	TRBV6-1	TRBJ2-7
ATGQGASEQY	TRBD1	10	TRBV15	TRBJ2-7
ASSPREGAVTEAF	TRBD1	13	TRBV19	TRBJ1-1
SSSPGTDRASTDTQY	TRBD1	15	TRBV7-9	TRBJ2-3
ASSPQTFDEQF	.	11	TRBV7-9	TRBJ2-1
ASSEVTGVGANYGYP	.	15	TRBV10-1	TRBJ1-2
ASSSGLYRGEQY	TRBD1	12	TRBV7-2	TRBJ2-7
ASSPVAGDRPYEQY	TRBD2	14	TRBV7-9	TRBJ2-7
ASRYSATNEKLF	.	12	TRBV11-2	TRBJ1-4
ASSLAGFPNYGYT	.	13	TRBV5-1	TRBJ1-2
ASSKAGQVILQETQY	.	15	TRBV11-1	TRBJ2-5
ASSPREGGDNSPLH	.	14	TRBV9	TRBJ1-6